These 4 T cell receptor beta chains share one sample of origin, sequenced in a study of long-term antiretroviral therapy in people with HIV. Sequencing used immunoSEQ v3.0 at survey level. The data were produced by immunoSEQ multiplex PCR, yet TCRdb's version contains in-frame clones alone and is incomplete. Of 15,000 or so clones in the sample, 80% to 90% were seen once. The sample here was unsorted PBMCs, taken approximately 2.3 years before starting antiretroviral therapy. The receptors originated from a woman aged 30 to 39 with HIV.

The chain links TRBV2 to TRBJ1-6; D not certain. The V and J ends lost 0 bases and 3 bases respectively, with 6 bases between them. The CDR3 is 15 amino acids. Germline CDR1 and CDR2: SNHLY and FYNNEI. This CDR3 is CASSEATSYNSPLHF. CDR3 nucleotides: TGTGCCAGCAGTGAAGCGACAAGCTATAATTCACCCCTCCACTTT.

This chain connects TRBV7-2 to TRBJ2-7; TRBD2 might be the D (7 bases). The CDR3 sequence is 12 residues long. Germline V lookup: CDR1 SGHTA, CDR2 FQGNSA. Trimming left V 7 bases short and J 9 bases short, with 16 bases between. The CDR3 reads CASKGGGSVQYF. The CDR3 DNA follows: TGTGCCAGCAAAGGGGGGGGATCGGTGCAGTACTTC.

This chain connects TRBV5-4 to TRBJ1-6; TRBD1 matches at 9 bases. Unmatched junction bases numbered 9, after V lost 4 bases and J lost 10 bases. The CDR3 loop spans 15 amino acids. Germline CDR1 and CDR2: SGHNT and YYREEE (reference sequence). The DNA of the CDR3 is TGTGCCAGCAGCCTACGGGACAGGGTCTACTCACCCCTCCACTTT. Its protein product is CASSLRDRVYSPLHF.

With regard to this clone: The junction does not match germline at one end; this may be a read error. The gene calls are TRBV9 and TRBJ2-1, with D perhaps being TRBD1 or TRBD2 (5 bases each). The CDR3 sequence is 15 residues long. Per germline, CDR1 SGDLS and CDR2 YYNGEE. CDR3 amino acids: CASSPRLGTYNEQFF. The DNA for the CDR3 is TGTGCCAGCAGCCCCCGGTTGGGGACCTACAACGAGCAGTTCTTC.